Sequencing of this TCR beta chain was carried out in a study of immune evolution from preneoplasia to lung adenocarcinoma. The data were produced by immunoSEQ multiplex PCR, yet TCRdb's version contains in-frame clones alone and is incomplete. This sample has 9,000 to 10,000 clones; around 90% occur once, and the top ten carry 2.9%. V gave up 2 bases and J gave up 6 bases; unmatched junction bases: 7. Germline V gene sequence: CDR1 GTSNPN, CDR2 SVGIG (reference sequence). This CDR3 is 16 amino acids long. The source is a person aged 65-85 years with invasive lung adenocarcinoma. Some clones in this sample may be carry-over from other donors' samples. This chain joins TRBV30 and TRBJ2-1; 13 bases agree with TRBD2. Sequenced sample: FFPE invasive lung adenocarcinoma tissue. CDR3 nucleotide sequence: TGTGCCTGGAGTCTTGCGACTAGCGGGAGGATCAATGAGCAGTTCTTC. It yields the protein CAWSLATSGRINEQFF.